These 5 T cell receptor beta chains share one sample of origin, sequenced in a study of blood T cell repertoires in COVID-19. TCRdb's copy holds only in-frame clones and misses some; the assay was immunoSEQ multiplex PCR. The table has under 150,000 clones, 76% seen once; the top ten hold about 4%. The sequencing input was peripheral blood. The receptors originated from a man between 60 and 75 years old with acute or convalescent COVID-19.

This chain links TRBV19 with TRBJ2-7, with D perhaps matching TRBD2 (6 bases). V lost 1 base, J lost 2 bases, and 15 bases lay in between. This CDR3 comprises 16 residues. The germline gives CDR1 LNHDA, CDR2 SQIVND (reference sequence). The CDR3 is CASSIAPGSRTYEQYF. The CDR3 nucleotides read TGTGCCAGTAGTATAGCCCCCGGGAGCCGCACCTACGAGCAGTACTTC.

This clone was counted only a few times. The chain uses TRBV7-9 and TRBJ2-5; 9 bases agree with TRBD1. This CDR3 comprises 14 residues. Germline V gene data show CDR1 as SEHNR and CDR2 as FQNEAQ (reference sequence). V lost 0 bases, J lost 5 bases, and 1 base stayed unmatched. The CDR3, as DNA: TGTGCCAGCAGCTTAGCCGGGACAGGGGAGACCCAGTACTTC. The encoded protein is CASSLAGTGETQYF.

This clone was seen once. This chain links TRBV27 with TRBJ2-2; D is ambiguous. This CDR3 has 13 amino acids. Deletions cut 5 bases from V and 6 bases from J, with 10 bases between. Germline V gene lookup returns CDR1 MNHEY and CDR2 SMNVEV (reference sequence). The CDR3 sequence: CASSGVWAGELFF. CDR3 DNA sequence: TGTGCCAGCAGTGGAGTCTGGGCCGGGGAGCTGTTTTTT.

The J gene is TRBJ2-3, the V gene TRBV11-2; no clear D gene. Germline loops: CDR1 SGHAT, CDR2 FQNNGV. The V end lost 1 base, the J end lost 7 bases, and 9 bases lay between the germline ends. This CDR3 comprises 13 residues. CDR3 coding DNA: TGTGCCAGCAGCTTAGGGGCCGTGCATACGCAGTATTTT. It specifies CASSLGAVHTQYF. The complete variable domain, with remaining parts taken from reference TRBV11-2 and TRBJ2-3, reads EAGVAQSPRYKIIEKRQSVAFWCNPISGHATLYWYQQILGQGPKLLIQFQNNGVVDDSQLPKDRFSAERLKGVDSTLKIQPAKLEDSAVYLCASSLGAVHTQYFGPGTRLTVL.

This chain links TRBV7-3 with TRBJ2-1; 7 nucleotides match TRBD1. Trimming removed 0 bases from V and 4 bases from J; junction bases left unmatched: 6. The germline gives CDR1 SGHTA, CDR2 FQGTGA. The CDR3 is 16 amino acids. The CDR3 DNA is TGTGCCAGCAGCTTAACGGACAGGTGGGGATACAATGAGCAGTTCTTC. This sequence encodes CASSLTDRWGYNEQFF.